The subject of this entry is one T cell receptor (beta chain). Its antigen is as yet unknown. The data are from a study of CXCR3-negative and CXCR3-positive naive CD8 T cells. Study-level findings and limits: Compared with CXCR3-negative naive cells, CXCR3-positive naive cells showed more hydrophobic TRB CDR3s.

Germline CDR1 LGHNA, CDR2 YSLEER. The CDR3 is 17 amino acids. The libraries of TRB cDNA were prepared using 5' RACE with UMI labels. Each CDR3 protein gets one entry in TCRdb, which reprocessed the 5' RACE reads and gives no DNA. The listing records roughly 110,000 distinct CDR3 sequences. Sequencing input: naive CXCR3+ CD8+ T cells from blood. Subset: CD45RO-CCR7+CD27+CD95- naive CD8+ T cells expressing CXCR3 (TNR3+). The chain employs TRBV4-3 and TRBJ2-1. The source of this sequence is a human donor in good health. Some clones in this sample may be carry-over from other donors' samples. The CDR3 sequence: CASSQDMPGTSYNEQFF.